This T cell receptor (beta chain) was identified during a study of blood T cell repertoires in COVID-19. Looking at the study overall: Samples taken during acute and convalescent COVID-19 were collected in the United States, Italy and Spain.

The length of the CDR3 is 13 residues. Germline lookup yields CDR1 SGHTA and CDR2 FQGNSA. V was pared by 2 bases and J by 7 bases, with 11 bases between. Authors' analysis steps: From reference gene primer amplification, estimates of nucleated cell counts were derived. Clones were read by immunoSEQ multiplex PCR, and TCRdb kept only the in-frame ones, dropping some. That table furnishes V, J and clone size, whereas the DNA furnished D and trimming. The data show 50,000 to 75,000 clones, more than 75% seen once. This sequence was found in a woman older than 75 with acute or convalescent COVID-19. Sequencing input: peripheral blood. The chain joins TRBV7-2 to TRBJ2-5; D is unresolved. Here the CDR3 reads CASSLSHSGTQYF. The DNA for the CDR3 is TGTGCCAGCAGCTTAAGTCACTCGGGGACCCAGTACTTC.